The rows below give T cell receptor beta chains drawn from one sample of a study of T-cell reconstitution after alpha-beta-depleted transplantation in children. TCRdb redid the calling of the PCR reads with MiXCR, one entry per CDR3 protein. Counted here are approximately 500,000 distinct CDR3 sequences, under 12% occurring once; the ten biggest clones make up 2% to 2.5%. The sample was PBMCs, taken before TCRalphabeta/CD19-depleted stem cell transplant. These receptors were obtained from a child between 2 and 9 years old with inherited bone marrow failure, due to receive a stem cell transplant. The CDR3 runs from the conserved cysteine through the conserved F or W. The size of a clone is reported for some rows only, either as once, few or many, or as a class for expanded clones.

J	size	V	CDR3
TRBJ2-1	many	TRBV11-2	CASSLVFTTQLSYNEQFF
TRBJ2-1	many	TRBV12-3/TRBV12-4	CASSLTSLGNEQFF
TRBJ2-2	many	TRBV7-9	CASSLQNLAGELFF
TRBJ2-7	many	TRBV6-5	CASSYSGGRAYEQYF
TRBJ2-1	many	TRBV7-2	CASSLALGGRGEQFF
TRBJ2-1	many	TRBV9	CASSVDPLGRSNNEQFF
TRBJ1-6	.	TRBV30	CAWSQGLNSPLHF
TRBJ1-6	many	TRBV5-1	CASSLEGTGARDSPLHF
TRBJ1-5	many	TRBV29-1	CSVGTGSNQPQHF
TRBJ2-3	many	TRBV20-1	CSATGLAGITDTQYF
TRBJ2-1	few	TRBV20-1	CSALLAGPPPYNEQFF
TRBJ1-2	many	TRBV24-1	CATSDETGTDYGYTF
TRBJ2-1	many	TRBV5-1	CASSLGPSGIFDEQFF
TRBJ2-1	many	TRBV7-2	CASSLGPDNEQFF
TRBJ2-7	many	TRBV5-1	CASSRLAGESYEQYF
TRBJ2-7	few	TRBV4-3	CASSQDGSLTGPYEQYF
TRBJ2-5	many	TRBV12-3/TRBV12-4	CASSSPLPGLAGEKTQYF
TRBJ1-2	.	TRBV7-9	CASSAAGTGTGYTF
TRBJ2-7	.	TRBV5-1	CASSLLGTPSYEQYF
TRBJ1-4	many	TRBV2	CASSGYNEKLFF
TRBJ1-1	many	TRBV9	CASSEGDRLNTEAFF
TRBJ2-7	many	TRBV7-2	CASSLRGEREGYEQYF
TRBJ1-5	many	TRBV28	CASRSTYSNQPQHF
TRBJ2-7	few	TRBV20-1	CSAKQGTSDTYEQYF
TRBJ2-7	many	TRBV7-8	CASSLVSAGNQYF
TRBJ2-3	many	TRBV7-9	CASSPTSTDTQYF
TRBJ2-1	.	TRBV20-1	CSAGARRESSGEQFF
TRBJ2-2	many	TRBV28	CASNGGANTGELFF
TRBJ2-3	many	TRBV27	CASSPTTLTDTQYF
TRBJ1-2	many	TRBV4-3	CASSQQTGDYGYTF
TRBJ2-4	many	TRBV28	CASTSGELAKNIQYF
TRBJ1-2	.	TRBV20-1	CSASGINYGYTF
TRBJ2-5	.	TRBV10-3	CAITRSEEETQYF
TRBJ2-7	many	TRBV6-1	CASRGLAFHYEQYF
TRBJ2-3	many	TRBV19	CASRHGELNTQYF
TRBJ2-3	many	TRBV2	CASTDQGGPDTQYF
TRBJ2-5	many	TRBV7-9	CASSPRQSTTETQYF
TRBJ2-5	many	TRBV29-1	CSVDSGIEETQYF
TRBJ2-1	many	TRBV29-1	CSVDRTPYNEQFF
TRBJ2-5	few	TRBV12-3/TRBV12-4	CASRAGLAEETQYF
TRBJ2-3	many	TRBV2	CASTTSGRREDTQYF
TRBJ1-1	.	TRBV2	CASRQSMNTEAFF
TRBJ1-1	.	TRBV7-2	CASSAGGTGGSTEAFF
TRBJ2-2	few	TRBV4-3	CASSLGLASNTGELFF
TRBJ1-5	few	TRBV6-1	CASSESGYRDQPQHF
TRBJ1-6	many	TRBV5-6	CASSLPAGGTSTLHF
TRBJ1-2	many	TRBV12-3/TRBV12-4	CASSPRRGASYGYTF
TRBJ2-4	.	TRBV15	CATLELAKNIQYF
TRBJ2-5	few	TRBV29-1	CSVNGLAGYLQETQYF
TRBJ2-1	many	TRBV7-9	CASSTTSDEQFF
TRBJ2-1	many	TRBV19	CASSGGAEVLVDEQFF